This entry describes one T cell receptor (beta chain). Its antigen is unknown. A much larger clone lies a single base off, so this may be a read error. The receptor library was made with 5' RACE. TCRdb records Illumina HiSeq 2500 as the sequencer. A second PCR of roughly 6 to 11 cycles was run with a J-beta primer mix and a sample-barcoded 5' primer. Each TCR beta cDNA molecule received a unique molecular identifier from a template-switch 5' adaptor carrying 12 random nucleotides. Each sample yielded at least 2.5 million CDR3-containing paired-end reads. First-strand cDNA synthesis was performed from all RNA using the Mint cDNA synthesis kit, with priming by a TRBC-specific oligonucleotide. Following uracil-DNA glycosylase treatment, all cDNA underwent a first 18-cycle PCR with the universal primers M1SS and BC2_uni_R. The original pipeline was this. Each sample was normalized by randomly selecting 1 million high-quality reads, each carrying a distinct molecular identifier. Instead of being binned into consensus sequences, reads that shared molecular identifiers were thrown out. CDR3 identification, clonotype clustering and error correction used MiTCR with a Q25 quality threshold and the strictest error-elimination algorithm. A nonparametric unseen species model with Euler transformation was used to estimate a lower bound on total TCR beta diversity. TCRdb reworked the public reads: Q25 trimming with fastp, MiXCR clone assembly, productive beta chains retained. Rows are unified per CDR3 protein, each entry keeping the most common DNA and genes. The V and J calls, along with clone size, are taken from TCRdb and not from the paper's own processing. The sample table contains about 810,000 distinct CDR3 sequences; only one count was recorded for about 36% of them. Under 15% of the sample is held by the ten biggest clonotypes.

The CDR3 goes from the cysteine to the phenylalanine over 14 residues. The only DNA kept is the CDR3, 42 bases in frame from the first base. The germline V gene gives CDR1 as SQVTM and CDR2 as ANQGSEA. V is shortened by 4 bases, J by 10 bases, and the region joining them spans 20 bases. The 39 donors, aged about 6 to 95 years, were systemically healthy Caucasian individuals from Russia. Ten milliliters of peripheral blood were drawn from each donor into EDTA-treated Vacutainer tubes. PBMCs were isolated by Ficoll-Paque density-gradient centrifugation, with at least 7 million obtained per sample. Total RNA was extracted from PBMCs with Trizol reagent, with at least 6 micrograms obtained per sample. Naive CD45RAhigh/CD27high T cell percentages were measured by flow cytometry on a PBMC aliquot from every donor. The data originate from a study of blood T cells in healthy people across ages (dated by TCRdb to the mid-2010s). Describing the broader study: In model experiments, template switching captured about one uniquely barcoded TCR beta cDNA molecule for every two T cells. Donors were grouped into four age groups: young (average 16 years), middle-aged (less than 40), aged (around 62) and long-lived (around 82). To track age-related changes in TCR beta repertoire diversity, the study relied on deep sequencing normalized with unique cDNA molecular identifiers. For two donors (one aged 18 to 29 and one aged 80 or older), the study analyzed two additional independent replicas of 1 million unique cDNA reads from the same blood draw. To avoid experimental bias, donors of different ages were randomly spread across the sequencing lanes. Paper-wide results and their limitations: Observed TCR beta diversity per million T cells fell roughly linearly with age, and a significant reduction was already apparent by age about 38. Observed TCR beta diversity correlated strongly with the percentage of naive T cells measured by flow cytometry. Donor CMV infection status was unknown, potentially confounding age-related changes in expanded clonotypes. Estimates of total diversity based on one million sequenced T cells were considered lower bounds and underestimates. The long-lived group showed more naive CD4+ T cells, fewer expanded clones and increased TCR diversity than the aged group, suggesting age selection. Bulk unsorted PBMC profiling prevented conclusive comparison of naive and antigen-experienced compartments.

The sequencing sample was made of blood. Recombination joined TRBV29-1 with TRBJ2-1; confidence is insufficient to name the D gene. This sequence was found in a man in his late teens or twenties in good health. The bases are TGCAGCGTTGGTTTTTCGGACCGCACTTACGAGCAGTTCTTC. It translates as CSVGFSDRTYEQFF.